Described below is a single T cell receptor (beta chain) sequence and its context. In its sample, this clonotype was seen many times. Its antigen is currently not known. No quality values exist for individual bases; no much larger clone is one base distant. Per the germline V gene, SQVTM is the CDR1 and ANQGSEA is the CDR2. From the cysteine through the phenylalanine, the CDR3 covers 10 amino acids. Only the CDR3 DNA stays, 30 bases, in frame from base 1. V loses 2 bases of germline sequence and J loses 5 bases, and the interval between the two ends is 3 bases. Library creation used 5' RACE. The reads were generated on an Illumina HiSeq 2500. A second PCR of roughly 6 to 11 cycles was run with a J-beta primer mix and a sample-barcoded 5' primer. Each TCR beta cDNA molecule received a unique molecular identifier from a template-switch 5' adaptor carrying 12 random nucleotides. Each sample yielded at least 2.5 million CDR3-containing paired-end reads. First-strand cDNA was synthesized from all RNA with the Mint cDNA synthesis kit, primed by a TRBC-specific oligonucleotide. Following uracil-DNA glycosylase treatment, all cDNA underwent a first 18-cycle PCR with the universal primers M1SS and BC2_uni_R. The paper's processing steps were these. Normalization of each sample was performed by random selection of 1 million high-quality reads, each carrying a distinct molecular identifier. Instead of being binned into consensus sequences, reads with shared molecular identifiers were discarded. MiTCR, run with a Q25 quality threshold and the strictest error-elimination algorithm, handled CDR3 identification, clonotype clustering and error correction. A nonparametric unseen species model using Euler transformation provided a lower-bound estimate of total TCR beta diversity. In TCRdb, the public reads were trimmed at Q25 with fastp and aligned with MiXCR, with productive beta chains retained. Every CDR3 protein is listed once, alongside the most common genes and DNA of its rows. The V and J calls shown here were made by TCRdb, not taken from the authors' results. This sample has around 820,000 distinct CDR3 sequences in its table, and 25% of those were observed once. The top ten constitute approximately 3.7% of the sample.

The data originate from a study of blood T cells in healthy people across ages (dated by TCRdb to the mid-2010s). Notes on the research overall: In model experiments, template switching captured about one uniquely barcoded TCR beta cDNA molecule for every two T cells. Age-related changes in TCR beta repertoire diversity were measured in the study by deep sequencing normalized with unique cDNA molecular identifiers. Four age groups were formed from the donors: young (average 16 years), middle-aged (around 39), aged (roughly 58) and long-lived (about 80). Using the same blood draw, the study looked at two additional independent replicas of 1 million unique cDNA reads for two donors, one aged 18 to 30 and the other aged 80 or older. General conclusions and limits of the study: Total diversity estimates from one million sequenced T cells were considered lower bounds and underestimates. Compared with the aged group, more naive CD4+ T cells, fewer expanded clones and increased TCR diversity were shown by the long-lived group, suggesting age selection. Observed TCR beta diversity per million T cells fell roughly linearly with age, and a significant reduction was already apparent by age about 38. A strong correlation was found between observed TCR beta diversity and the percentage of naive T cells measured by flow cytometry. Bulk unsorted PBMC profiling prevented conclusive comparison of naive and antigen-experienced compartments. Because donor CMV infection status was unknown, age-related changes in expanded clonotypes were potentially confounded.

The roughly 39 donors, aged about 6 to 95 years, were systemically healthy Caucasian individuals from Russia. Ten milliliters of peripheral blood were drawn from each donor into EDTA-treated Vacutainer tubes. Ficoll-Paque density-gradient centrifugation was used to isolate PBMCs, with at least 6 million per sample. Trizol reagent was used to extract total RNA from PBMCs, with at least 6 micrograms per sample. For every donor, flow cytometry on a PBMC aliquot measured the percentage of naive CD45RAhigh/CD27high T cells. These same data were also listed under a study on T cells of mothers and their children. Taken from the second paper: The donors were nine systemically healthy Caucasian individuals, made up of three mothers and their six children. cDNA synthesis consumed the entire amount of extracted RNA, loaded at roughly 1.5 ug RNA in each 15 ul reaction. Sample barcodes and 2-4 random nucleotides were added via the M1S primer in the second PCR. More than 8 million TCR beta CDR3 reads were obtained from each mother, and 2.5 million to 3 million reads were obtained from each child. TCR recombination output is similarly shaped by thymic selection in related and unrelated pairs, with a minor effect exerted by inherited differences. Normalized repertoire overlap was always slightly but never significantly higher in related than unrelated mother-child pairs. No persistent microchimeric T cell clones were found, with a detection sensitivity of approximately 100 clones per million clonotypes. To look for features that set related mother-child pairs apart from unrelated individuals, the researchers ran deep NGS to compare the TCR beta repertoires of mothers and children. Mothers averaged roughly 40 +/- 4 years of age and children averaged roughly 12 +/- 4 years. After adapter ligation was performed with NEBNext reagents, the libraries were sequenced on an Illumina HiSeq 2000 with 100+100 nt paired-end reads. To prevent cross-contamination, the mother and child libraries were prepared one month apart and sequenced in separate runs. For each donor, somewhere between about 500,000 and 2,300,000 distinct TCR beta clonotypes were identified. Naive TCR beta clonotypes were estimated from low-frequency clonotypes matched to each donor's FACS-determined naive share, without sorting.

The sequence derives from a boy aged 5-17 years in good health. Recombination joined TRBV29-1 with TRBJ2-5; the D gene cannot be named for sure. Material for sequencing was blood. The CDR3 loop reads CSVELETQYF. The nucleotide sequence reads TGCAGCGTTGAATTGGAGACCCAGTACTTC.